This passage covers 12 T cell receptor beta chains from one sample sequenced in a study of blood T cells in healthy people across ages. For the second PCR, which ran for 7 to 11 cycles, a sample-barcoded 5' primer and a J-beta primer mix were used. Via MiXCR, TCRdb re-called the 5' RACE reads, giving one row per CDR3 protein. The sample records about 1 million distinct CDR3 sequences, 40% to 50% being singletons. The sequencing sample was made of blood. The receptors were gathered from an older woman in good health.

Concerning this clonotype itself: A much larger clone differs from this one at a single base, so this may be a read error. The CDR3 reads CASSPGGNHGYTF. The CDR3, as DNA: TGCGCCAGCAGCCCCGGGGGGAACCATGGCTACACCTTC. This chain links TRBV5-1 with TRBJ1-2; D is perhaps TRBD1 (5 bases). The CDR3 is made up of 13 amino acids. Germline assignment: CDR1 SGHRS and CDR2 YFSETQ. Trimming left V 4 bases short and J 6 bases short, with 13 bases between.

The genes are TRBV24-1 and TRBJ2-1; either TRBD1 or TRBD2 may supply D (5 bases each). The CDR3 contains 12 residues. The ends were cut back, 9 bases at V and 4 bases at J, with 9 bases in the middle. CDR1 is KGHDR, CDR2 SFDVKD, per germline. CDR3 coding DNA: TGTGCCACCCGGGACGGTTACAATGAGCAGTTCTTC. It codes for CATRDGYNEQFF.

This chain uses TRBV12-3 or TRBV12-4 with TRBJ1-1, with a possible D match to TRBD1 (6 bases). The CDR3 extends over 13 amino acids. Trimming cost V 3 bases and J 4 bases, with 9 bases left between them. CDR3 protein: CASSFMGATEAFF. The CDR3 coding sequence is TGTGCCAGCAGTTTTATGGGGGCCACTGAAGCTTTCTTT.

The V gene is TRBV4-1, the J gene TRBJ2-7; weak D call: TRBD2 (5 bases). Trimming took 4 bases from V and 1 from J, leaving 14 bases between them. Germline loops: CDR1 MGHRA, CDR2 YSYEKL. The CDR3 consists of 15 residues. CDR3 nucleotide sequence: TGCGCCAGCAGCCTGGTAGTAGCGCAATCCTACGAGCAGTACTTC. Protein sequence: CASSLVVAQSYEQYF.

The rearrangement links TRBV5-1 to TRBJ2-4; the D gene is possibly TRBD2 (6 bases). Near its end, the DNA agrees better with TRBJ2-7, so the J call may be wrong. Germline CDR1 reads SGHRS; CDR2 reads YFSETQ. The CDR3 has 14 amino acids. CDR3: CASSYRPGEYEQYF. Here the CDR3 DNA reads TGCGCCAGCAGTTACCGGCCGGGGGAATACGAGCAGTACTTC.

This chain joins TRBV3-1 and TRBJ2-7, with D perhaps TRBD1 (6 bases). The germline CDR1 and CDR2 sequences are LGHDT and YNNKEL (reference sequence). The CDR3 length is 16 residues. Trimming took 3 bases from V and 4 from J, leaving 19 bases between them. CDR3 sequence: CASSQGPRGIGYEQYF. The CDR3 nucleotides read TGTGCCAGCAGCCAGGGGCCCAGGGGAATCGGGTACGAGCAGTACTTC.

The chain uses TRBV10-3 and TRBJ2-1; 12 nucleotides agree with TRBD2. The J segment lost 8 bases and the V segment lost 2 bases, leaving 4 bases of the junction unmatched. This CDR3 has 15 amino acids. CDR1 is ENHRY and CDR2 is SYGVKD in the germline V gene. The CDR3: CAISEGPSGRDEQFF. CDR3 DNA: TGTGCCATCAGTGAGGGGCCTAGCGGGAGGGATGAGCAGTTCTTC.

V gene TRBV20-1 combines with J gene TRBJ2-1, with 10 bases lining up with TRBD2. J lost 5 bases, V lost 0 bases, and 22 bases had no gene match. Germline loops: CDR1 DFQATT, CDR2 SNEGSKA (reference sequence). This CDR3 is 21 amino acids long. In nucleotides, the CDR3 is TGCAGTGCTAGAGATCGGTACGGCCTACCCCATAGCGGGAGGAACAACAATGAGCAGTTCTTC. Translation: CSARDRYGLPHSGRNNNEQFF.

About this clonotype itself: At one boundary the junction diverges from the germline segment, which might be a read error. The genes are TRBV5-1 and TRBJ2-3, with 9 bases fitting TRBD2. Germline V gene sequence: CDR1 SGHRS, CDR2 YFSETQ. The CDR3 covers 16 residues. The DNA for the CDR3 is TGCGCCAGCAGCTCCCTGACTAGCGGAGGCACAGATATGCAGTATTTT. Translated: CASSSLTSGGTDMQYF.

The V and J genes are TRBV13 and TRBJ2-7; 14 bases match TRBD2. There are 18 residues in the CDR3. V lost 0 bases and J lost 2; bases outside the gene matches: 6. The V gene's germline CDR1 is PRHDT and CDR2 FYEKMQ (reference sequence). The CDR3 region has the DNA TGTGCCAGCAGCTTAGGAGGGACTAGCGGGAGCGGAACCTACGAGCAGTACTTC. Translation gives CASSLGGTSGSGTYEQYF.

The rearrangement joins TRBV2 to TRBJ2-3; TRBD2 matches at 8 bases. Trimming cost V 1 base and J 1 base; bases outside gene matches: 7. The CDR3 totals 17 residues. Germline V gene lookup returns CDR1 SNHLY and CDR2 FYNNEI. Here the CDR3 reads CASSEVAGGFGTDTQYF. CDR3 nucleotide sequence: TGTGCCAGCAGTGAAGTCGCGGGAGGTTTCGGCACAGATACGCAGTATTTT.

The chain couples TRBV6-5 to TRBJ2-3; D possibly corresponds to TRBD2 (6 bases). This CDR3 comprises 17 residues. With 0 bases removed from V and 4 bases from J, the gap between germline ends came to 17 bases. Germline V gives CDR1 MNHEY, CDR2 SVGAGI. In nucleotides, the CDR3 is TGTGCCAGCAGTTACTCGGATGGAGGGCCTCTCCCAGATACGCAGTATTTT. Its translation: CASSYSDGGPLPDTQYF.